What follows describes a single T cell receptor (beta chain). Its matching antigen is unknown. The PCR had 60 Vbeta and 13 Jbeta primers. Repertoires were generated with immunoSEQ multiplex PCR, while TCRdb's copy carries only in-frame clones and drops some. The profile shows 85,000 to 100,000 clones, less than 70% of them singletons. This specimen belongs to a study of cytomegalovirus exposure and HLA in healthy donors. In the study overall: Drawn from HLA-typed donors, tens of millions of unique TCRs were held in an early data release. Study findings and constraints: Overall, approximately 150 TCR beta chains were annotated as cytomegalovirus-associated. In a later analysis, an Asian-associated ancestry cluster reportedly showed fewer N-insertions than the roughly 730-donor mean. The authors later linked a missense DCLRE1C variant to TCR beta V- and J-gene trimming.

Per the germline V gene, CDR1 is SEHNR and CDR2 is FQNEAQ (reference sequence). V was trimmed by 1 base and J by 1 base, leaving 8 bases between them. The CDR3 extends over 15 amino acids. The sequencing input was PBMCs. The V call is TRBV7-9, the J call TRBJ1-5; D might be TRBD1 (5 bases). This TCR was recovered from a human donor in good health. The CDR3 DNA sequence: TGTGCCAGCAGCTTAGGGACATCAAGCAATCAGCCCCAGCATTTT. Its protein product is CASSLGTSSNQPQHF. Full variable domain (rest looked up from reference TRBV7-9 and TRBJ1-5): DTGVSQNPRHKITKRGQNVTFRCDPISEHNRLYWYRQTLGQGPEFLTYFQNEAQLEKSRLLSDRFSAERPKGSFSTLEIQRTEQGDSAMYLCASSLGTSSNQPQHFGDGTRLSIL.